What follows are 4 T cell receptor beta chains derived from one specimen sequenced in a study of CD8 T cells in Susac syndrome. Random hexamers primed reverse transcription of about 0.45 to 1 ug RNA. In TCRdb, the immunoSEQ multiplex PCR reads were re-called with MiXCR into one record per CDR3 protein. The sample contains 110,000 to 150,000 distinct CDR3 sequences, 90% to 96% of which appear only once. Sequenced: CD4+ T cells from PBMCs. Receptors were obtained from a human donor with Susac syndrome.

The J gene is TRBJ2-7, the V gene TRBV23-1; the D is unclear. TRBV23-1 is known as an ORF, though its function is uncertain. Trimming removed 3 bases from V and 7 bases from J, with 19 bases in between. The CDR3 sequence is 15 residues long. For the CDR3, the DNA is TGCGCCAGCAGTCAGACCGGGCCAATTATGGGGGAGCAGTACTTC. Its protein is CASSQTGPIMGEQYF.

This chain's CDR3 is CASNRDREIKSYEQYF. The CDR3 DNA is TGCGCCAGCAACCGGGACAGGGAAATCAAATCCTACGAGCAGTACTTC. V usage is TRBV23-1 and J usage is TRBJ2-7; 9 bases align to TRBD1. TRBV23-1 is labeled an ORF, and its function is uncertain. Trimming at V came to 7 bases and at J to 1 base, leaving 11 bases not matched to a gene. This CDR3 has 16 residues.

This clonotype has just a few counts. The rearrangement uses TRBV18 and TRBJ1-1; tentative D call: TRBD1 (6 bases). Trimming took 4 bases from V and 0 from J, leaving 12 bases between them. Germline V CDR1 and CDR2: KGHSH, LQKENI. The CDR3 contains 15 residues. CDR3 protein: CASSQGGGMNTEAFF. The CDR3 DNA sequence: TGTGCCAGCTCACAGGGGGGGGGTATGAACACTGAAGCTTTCTTT.

The rearrangement joins TRBV5-1 to TRBJ2-5; 10 bases fit TRBD2. CDR3 size: 17 residues. With V trimmed by 3 bases and J by 3 bases, 11 bases remained unmatched. CDR1 is SGHRS, CDR2 YFSETQ, per germline. CDR3 region: CASSSNLASGGKETQYF. The CDR3 nucleotides read TGCGCCAGCAGCTCCAACCTGGCTAGCGGGGGTAAAGAGACCCAGTACTTC.